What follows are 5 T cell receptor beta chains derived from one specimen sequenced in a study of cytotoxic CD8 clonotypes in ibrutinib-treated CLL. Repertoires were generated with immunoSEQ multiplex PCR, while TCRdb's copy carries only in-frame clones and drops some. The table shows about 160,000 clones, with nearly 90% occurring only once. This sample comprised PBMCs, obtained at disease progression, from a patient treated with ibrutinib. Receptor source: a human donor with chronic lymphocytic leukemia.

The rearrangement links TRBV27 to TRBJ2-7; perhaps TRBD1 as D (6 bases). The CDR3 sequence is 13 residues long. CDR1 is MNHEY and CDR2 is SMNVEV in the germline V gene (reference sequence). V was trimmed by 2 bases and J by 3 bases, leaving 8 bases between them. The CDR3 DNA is TGTGCCAGCAGTTTAGTAGGGGGCTACGAGCAGTACTTC. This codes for CASSLVGGYEQYF.

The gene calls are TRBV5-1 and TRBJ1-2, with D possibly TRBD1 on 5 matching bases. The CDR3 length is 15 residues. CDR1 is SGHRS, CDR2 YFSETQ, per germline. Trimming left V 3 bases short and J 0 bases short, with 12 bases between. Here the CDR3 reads CASSSGGTANYGYTF. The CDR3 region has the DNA TGCGCCAGCAGCTCGGGGGGGACGGCTAACTATGGCTACACCTTC.

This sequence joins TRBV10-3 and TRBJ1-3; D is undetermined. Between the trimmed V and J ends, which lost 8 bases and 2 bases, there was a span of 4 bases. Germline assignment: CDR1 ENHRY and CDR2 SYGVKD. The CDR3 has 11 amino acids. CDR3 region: CAISPGNTIYF. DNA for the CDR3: TGTGCCATCTCTCCTGGAAACACCATATATTTT.

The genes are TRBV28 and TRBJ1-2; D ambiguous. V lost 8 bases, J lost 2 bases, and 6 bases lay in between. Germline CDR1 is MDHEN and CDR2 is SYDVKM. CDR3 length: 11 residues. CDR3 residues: CASLRNYGYTF. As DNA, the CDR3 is TGTGCCAGCCTCCGGAACTATGGCTACACCTTC.

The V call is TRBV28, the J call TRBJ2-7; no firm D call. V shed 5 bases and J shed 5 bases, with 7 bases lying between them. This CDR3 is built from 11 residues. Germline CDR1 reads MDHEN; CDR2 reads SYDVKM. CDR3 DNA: TGTGCCAGCAGTGTAGGCCACGAGCAGTACTTC. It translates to CASSVGHEQYF.